This T cell receptor beta chain was recovered during a study of T-cell reconstitution after alpha-beta-depleted transplantation in children. Study-wide results and limits: Surviving thymic progenitors and recipient T cells were the source of high TCRbeta diversity at day 60 in some patients. Fresh T-cell production supplied most of the T-cell counts and diversity seen one year after transplant. At around two months after transplant, the alpha-beta T cells were reportedly derived from several hundred expanded clones that came from non-depleted graft cells.

The CDR3 has 17 residues. Trimming removed 5 bases from V and 8 bases from J; junction bases left unmatched: 16. The germline CDR1 and CDR2 sequences are SGHVS and FQNEAQ. Unique molecular identifiers tagged the TCRbeta library. Each CDR3 protein is one row after TCRdb ran MiXCR on the PCR reads. This repertoire shows some 200,000 distinct CDR3 sequences, roughly 6.6% found once; its top ten account for 5.5%. This clonotype was counted between two and nine times. The antigen is unknown. This receptor was identified in a boy aged 2 to 10 with acute lymphoblastic leukemia, due to receive a stem cell transplant. The chain recombines TRBV7-8 with TRBJ2-1, with 9 bases that match TRBD2. The sample consisted of PBMCs, taken before TCRalphabeta/CD19-depleted stem cell transplant. The CDR3 bases are TGTGCCAGCAGCCCCGGGGCAAGCGGGGGGACCCGGGATGAGCAGTTCTTC. It translates to CASSPGASGGTRDEQFF.